The 15 T cell receptor beta chains reported below all come from one sample, sequenced in a study of blood T cell repertoires in COVID-19. Here immunoSEQ multiplex PCR was the method, and the copy in TCRdb shows in-frame clones only, minus some. The sample includes under 300,000 clones, 83% of them seen just once. Sequenced material: peripheral blood. The receptors come from a human donor in a cohort sampled during active COVID-19.

The chain recombines TRBV10-3 with TRBJ1-5; 11 bases align to TRBD1. Germline CDR1 is ENHRY and CDR2 is SYGVKD. The CDR3 has 15 amino acids. Losses at the gene ends were 3 bases for V and 6 bases for J; bases not matched to a gene: 4. The CDR3 region has the DNA TGTGCCATCAGTGATGGGACAGGGGGGGGTCAGCCCCAGCATTTT. Residues: CAISDGTGGGQPQHF.

This clone was seen only once. The V call is TRBV6-5, the J call TRBJ1-1; TRBD1 aligns across 9 bases. Per the germline V gene, CDR1 is MNHEY and CDR2 is SVGAGI. Trimming removed 4 bases from V and 3 bases from J; junction bases left unmatched: 6. The CDR3 totals 15 residues. The CDR3 loop is CASSSGQGWDTEAFF. CDR3 DNA: TGTGCCAGCAGTTCCGGACAGGGGTGGGACACTGAAGCTTTCTTT.

The genes are TRBV6-5 and TRBJ2-3, with TRBD2 identical over 9 bases. V lost 6 bases and J lost 5; bases outside the gene matches: 9. Germline V gene data show CDR1 as MNHEY and CDR2 as SVGAGI. The CDR3 is 15 amino acids. The chain's CDR3 is CASSKRAGGQDTQYF. The CDR3 DNA sequence: TGTGCCAGCAGCAAACGGGCGGGGGGGCAAGATACGCAGTATTTT.

The gene calls are TRBV10-3 and TRBJ2-1, with TRBD2 matching 13 bases. V lost 4 bases, J lost 7 bases, and 1 base stayed unmatched. This CDR3 spans 14 amino acids. The germline V gene encodes CDR1 ENHRY and CDR2 SYGVKD. In DNA, the CDR3 is TGTGCCATCAGTGGGACTAGCGGGGGTAATGAGCAGTTCTTC. It encodes CAISGTSGGNEQFF.

This clone was picked up one time. The chain is built from TRBV2 and TRBJ2-5, with D perhaps TRBD1 (6 bases). This CDR3 comprises 12 residues. CDR1 is SNHLY, CDR2 FYNNEI, per germline. Trimming cost V 11 bases and J 4 bases, with 14 bases left between them. DNA for the CDR3: TGTGCCGGCGGACGAGGGGGAGAGACCCAGTACTTC. Its translation: CAGGRGGETQYF.

The V and J genes are TRBV7-2 and TRBJ2-3, with 9 bases matching TRBD2. Germline V gene data show CDR1 as SGHTA and CDR2 as FQGNSA. CDR3 length equals 18 residues. Trimming cost V 0 bases and J 0 bases; bases outside gene matches: 7. DNA of the CDR3: TGTGCCAGCAGCTTAGCTCGGGCCGGGACTAGCAGCACAGATACGCAGTATTTT. It specifies CASSLARAGTSSTDTQYF.

This clone was seen a few times. The chain joins TRBV10-3 to TRBJ1-6; 9 bases line up with TRBD1. Germline V gene sequence: CDR1 ENHRY, CDR2 SYGVKD. V lost 8 bases to trimming and J lost 7 bases; unmatched junction nucleotides: 6. CDR3 size: 14 residues. CDR3: CAIAQGARNSPLHF. The CDR3, as DNA: TGTGCCATCGCACAGGGGGCTAGGAATTCACCCCTCCACTTT.

This clone came up once. The chain links TRBV19 to TRBJ2-2, with TRBD2 identical over 8 bases. The V gene's germline CDR1 is LNHDA and CDR2 SQIVND (reference sequence). The ends lost 10 bases at V and 2 bases at J; junction bases unmatched: 12. The CDR3 covers 16 residues. CDR3 nucleotide sequence: TGTGCCACCACCCTTCGGGGGGGGTTTAACACCGGGGAGCTGTTTTTT. Protein sequence: CATTLRGGFNTGELFF.

The V call is TRBV7-9, the J call TRBJ2-7; the D is unclear. Trimming shortened V by 4 bases and J by 0 bases, and 7 bases separated the two germline ends. The germline V gene encodes CDR1 SEHNR and CDR2 FQNEAQ (reference sequence). The CDR3 is 13 amino acids. The CDR3 sequence is CASSSGDSYEQYF. The CDR3 coding sequence is TGTGCCAGCAGCTCGGGTGACTCCTACGAGCAGTACTTC. The complete variable domain, with remaining parts taken from reference TRBV7-9 and TRBJ2-7, reads DTGVSQNPRHKITKRGQNVTFRCDPISEHNRLYWYRQTLGQGPEFLTYFQNEAQLEKSRLLSDRFSAERPKGSFSTLEIQRTEQGDSAMYLCASSSGDSYEQYFGPGTRLTVT.

The chain combines TRBV13 with TRBJ1-3, with 9 bases lining up with TRBD1. The V gene's germline CDR1 is PRHDT and CDR2 FYEKMQ (reference sequence). V shed 5 bases, J shed 0 bases, and the junction held 8 bases outside the gene matches. The CDR3 length is 17 residues. CDR3 in amino acids: CASSTLQGARSGNTIYF. The CDR3 nucleotides are TGTGCCAGCAGCACCCTACAGGGGGCCCGCTCTGGAAACACCATATATTTT.

Remarks on this clone: One end of the junction fails to match germline, which may point to a read error. The CDR3 DNA reads as TGCGCCAACAGCCGGAGTGAAGGAGGGGATGAAAAACTGTTTTTT. Protein: CANSRSEGGDEKLFF. The chain is built from TRBV5-1 and TRBJ1-4; possibly TRBD1 for D (5 bases). The CDR3 extends over 15 amino acids. Germline CDR1 and CDR2: SGHRS and YFSETQ.

The chain links TRBV7-6 to TRBJ1-2, with 10 bases matching TRBD1. CDR3 length: 16 residues. With V trimmed by 1 base and J by 4 bases, 6 bases remained unmatched. In germline, CDR1 is SGHVS, CDR2 FNYEAQ. CDR3 sequence (DNA): TGTGCCAGCAGCTTAGGGGGACAGGGGTTGGGCTATGGCTACACCTTC. Encoded protein: CASSLGGQGLGYGYTF. The variable domain in full, with the rest retrieved from reference TRBV7-6 and TRBJ1-2, is GAGVSQSPRYKVTKRGQDVALRCDPISGHVSLYWYRQALGQGPEFLTYFNYEAQQDKSGLPNDRFSAERPEGSISTLTIQRTEQRDSAMYRCASSLGGQGLGYGYTFGSGTRLTVV.

This rearrangement joins TRBV28 to TRBJ1-6; the D gene is possibly TRBD1 (6 bases). This CDR3 spans 15 amino acids. Germline-derived CDR1 and CDR2 are MDHEN and SYDVKM. The V and J ends lost 7 bases and 6 bases respectively, with 16 bases between them. Here the CDR3 DNA reads TGTGCCAGCACCTTGGGAGGGGGGGGTAATTCACCCCTCCACTTT. This sequence encodes CASTLGGGGNSPLHF.

The rearrangement uses TRBV2 and TRBJ1-1; no clear D gene. Germline V gene sequence: CDR1 SNHLY, CDR2 FYNNEI. V was trimmed by 3 bases and J by 0 bases, leaving 5 bases between them. The CDR3 length is 13 residues. DNA for the CDR3: TGTGCCAGCAGTGAGGAGGTGAACACTGAAGCTTTCTTT. This codes for CASSEEVNTEAFF.

This rearrangement joins TRBV5-1 to TRBJ2-7; 9 bases align to TRBD1. The length of the CDR3 is 15 residues. V dropped 3 bases and J dropped 3; count of bases not matched to a gene: 7. Germline loops: CDR1 SGHRS, CDR2 YFSETQ. The CDR3 DNA is TGCGCCAGCAGCTCGGGACAGGGCAATTACTACGAGCAGTACTTC. The encoded protein is CASSSGQGNYYEQYF.